Below, 21 T cell receptor beta chains from the same sample are listed, as sequenced in a study of blood T cell repertoires in COVID-19. This table comes from immunoSEQ multiplex PCR, and its TCRdb copy is limited to in-frame clones, with some not included. The sample carries 55,000 to 90,000 clones, around 89% recorded once. The sample was peripheral blood. The receptors here all came from a human donor in a cohort sampled during active COVID-19.

This chain connects TRBV27 to TRBJ2-5; D is unclear. Germline-derived CDR1 and CDR2 are MNHEY and SMNVEV (reference sequence). The CDR3 length is 13 residues. V was trimmed by 6 bases and J by 2 bases, leaving 10 bases between them. The CDR3 loop reads CASRYRIQETQYF. The DNA of the CDR3 is TGTGCCAGCAGGTACAGAATACAAGAGACCCAGTACTTC.

V and J are TRBV27 and TRBJ2-1; 7 nucleotides match TRBD1. CDR3 length: 14 residues. J was trimmed by 8 bases and V by 6 bases; bases with no gene match: 10. CDR1 and CDR2 from the germline V gene are MNHEY and SMNVEV (reference sequence). CDR3 in DNA: TGTGCCAGCAGAAAACAGGGGATTGTGGATGAGCAGTTCTTC. It translates to CASRKQGIVDEQFF.

The CDR3 sequence: CASSLLTSGGTDTQYF. Here the CDR3 DNA reads TGTGCCAGCAGTTTGTTGACTAGCGGAGGCACAGATACGCAGTATTTT. The chain is built from TRBV27 and TRBJ2-3, with 9 bases lining up with TRBD2. This CDR3 is 16 amino acids long. Per germline, CDR1 MNHEY and CDR2 SMNVEV (reference sequence). The J segment lost 1 base and the V segment lost 3 bases, leaving 5 bases of the junction unmatched.

The rearrangement joins TRBV18 to TRBJ2-3; 9 bases map to TRBD1. With 6 bases clipped from V and 6 bases from J, the junction kept 7 bases outside the gene matches. The CDR3 runs to 14 residues. The germline V gene encodes CDR1 KGHSH and CDR2 LQKENI. The DNA of the CDR3 is TGTGCCAGCTCCCGTACAGGGGGCTGGGATACGCAGTATTTT. It translates to CASSRTGGWDTQYF.

The chain uses TRBV21-1 and TRBJ2-5; the table calls TRBD2, which could not be checked here. TRBV21-1 is recorded as a pseudogene. There are 18 residues in the CDR3. The CDR3 DNA reads TGTGCCAGCAGCAAGTCCGGGGCGGGAGCCCCGACGGGAGAGACCCAGTACTTC. Translating gives CASSKSGAGAPTGETQYF.

The V call is TRBV2, the J call TRBJ2-5; weak D call: TRBD1 (5 bases). Germline CDR1 is SNHLY and CDR2 is FYNNEI. The CDR3 totals 13 residues. V shed 11 bases and J shed 2 bases, with 15 bases lying between them. The CDR3, as DNA: TGTGCCTCGAGGCCCAGGGATCAAGAGACCCAGTACTTC. Translated, it gives CASRPRDQETQYF.

This chain links TRBV7-2 with TRBJ1-6, with TRBD1 identical over 7 bases. Germline CDR1 is SGHTA and CDR2 is FQGNSA. V lost 4 bases, J lost 6 bases, and 0 bases stayed unmatched. The CDR3 covers 13 residues. CDR3 sequence reads: CASSWDSNSPLHF. DNA of the CDR3: TGTGCCAGCAGCTGGGACAGTAATTCACCCCTCCACTTT.

V and J are TRBV2 and TRBJ1-2; D is ambiguous. This CDR3 comprises 14 residues. V was shortened by 5 bases and J by 8 bases, with 18 bases between the two germline ends. Germline V gives CDR1 SNHLY, CDR2 FYNNEI. CDR3 sequence: CASSQRGSQWGYTF. The CDR3 DNA sequence: TGTGCCAGCAGTCAACGCGGGTCCCAGTGGGGCTACACCTTC.

The rearrangement links TRBV19 to TRBJ1-3; D is unresolved. This CDR3 is 12 amino acids long. Germline lookup yields CDR1 LNHDA and CDR2 SQIVND (reference sequence). The ends were cut back, 9 bases at V and 0 bases at J, with 6 bases in the middle. CDR3 in DNA: TGTGCCAGCTACAGCTCTGGAAACACCATATATTTT. Translated: CASYSSGNTIYF.

This chain uses TRBV5-4 with TRBJ2-1; no definite D call. This CDR3 comprises 13 residues. Germline CDR1 reads SGHNT; CDR2 reads YYREEE (reference sequence). Trimming pared 4 bases from V and 8 bases from J, leaving 13 bases between. CDR3 residues: CASSTLGSDEQFF. CDR3 nucleotides: TGTGCCAGCAGCACCCTAGGTTCGGATGAGCAGTTCTTC. The full variable domain, with the rest looked up from reference TRBV5-4 and TRBJ2-1, is ETGVTQSPTHLIKTRGQQVTLRCSSQSGHNTVSWYQQALGQGPQFIFQYYREEENGRGNFPPRFSGLQFPNYSSELNVNALELDDSALYLCASSTLGSDEQFFGPGTRLTVL.

This clone was recorded once. The rearrangement joins TRBV6-2 or TRBV6-3 to TRBJ2-1, with D tentatively TRBD1 (6 bases). The CDR3 loop spans 16 amino acids. Germline CDR1 and CDR2: MNHEY and SVGEGT. V was clipped by 6 bases and J by 3 bases, with 18 bases between them. The CDR3 nucleotides read TGTGCCAGCAGCCCCACGGGTGGGGGCCTCTACAATGAGCAGTTCTTC. As protein: CASSPTGGGLYNEQFF.

The chain couples TRBV28 to TRBJ1-2, with D uncertain. Germline CDR1 is MDHEN and CDR2 is SYDVKM. V gave up 4 bases and J gave up 5 bases, with 11 bases separating them. The CDR3 covers 13 residues. The chain's CDR3 is CASSSNRLYGYTF. The DNA for the CDR3 is TGTGCCAGCAGTTCGAACCGACTTTATGGCTACACCTTC.

V gene TRBV10-3 combines with J gene TRBJ2-7; D perhaps matches TRBD2 (6 bases). The length of the CDR3 is 15 residues. Looked up from germline, CDR1 is ENHRY and CDR2 is SYGVKD. Trimming removed 5 bases from V and 7 bases from J, with 21 bases in between. The CDR3 here is CAISPYARGAGEQYF. The DNA for the CDR3 is TGTGCCATCAGTCCCTATGCCCGAGGGGCGGGGGAGCAGTACTTC.

The chain joins TRBV3-1 (or the pseudogene TRBV3-2) to TRBJ2-2; TRBD2 matches at 10 bases. After removal of 4 bases from V and 3 bases from J, the junction contained 14 bases not matched to a gene. There are 19 residues in the CDR3. Germline loops: CDR1 LGHDT, CDR2 YNNKEL (reference sequence). This CDR3 reads CASSPRRTSGRLDTGELFF. DNA for the CDR3: TGTGCCAGCAGCCCCCGAAGGACTAGCGGCCGTCTAGACACCGGGGAGCTGTTTTTT.

The sample holds one count of this clone. J is TRBJ1-2 and V is TRBV3-1 (or the pseudogene TRBV3-2), with a possible D match to TRBD1 (5 bases). The V end lost 3 bases, the J end lost 0 bases, and 11 bases lay between the germline ends. This CDR3 contains 15 residues. CDR1 and CDR2 (germline): LGHDT, YNNKEL (reference sequence). CDR3 protein: CASSHGTGANYGYTF. CDR3 nucleotide sequence: TGTGCCAGCAGCCACGGGACGGGAGCTAACTATGGCTACACCTTC.

V usage is TRBV18 and J usage is TRBJ2-3; TRBD2 agrees at 10 bases. The ends lost 4 bases at V and 2 bases at J; junction bases unmatched: 3. This CDR3 contains 15 residues. Germline CDR1 reads KGHSH; CDR2 reads LQKENI. CDR3 in amino acids: CASSRTSGDTDTQYF. The CDR3 bases are TGTGCCAGCTCACGGACTAGCGGAGACACAGATACGCAGTATTTT.

This chain uses TRBV9 with TRBJ1-2; a weak D match, TRBD1 (6 bases). The germline gives CDR1 SGDLS, CDR2 YYNGEE. The CDR3 loop spans 15 amino acids. Trimming cost V 4 bases and J 2 bases, with 15 bases left between them. The CDR3 region is CASSPLGGANYGYTF. For the CDR3, the DNA is TGTGCCAGCAGCCCATTAGGGGGGGCGAACTATGGCTACACCTTC.

The chain joins TRBV10-1 to TRBJ2-2, with D maybe TRBD1 (6 bases). This CDR3 spans 14 amino acids. V was cut by 6 bases and J by 3 bases, with 11 bases left in between. Germline V lookup: CDR1 WNHNN, CDR2 SYGVQD (reference sequence). The CDR3: CASSDGTYTGELFF. The CDR3 bases are TGCGCCAGCAGCGATGGGACATACACCGGGGAGCTGTTTTTT.

V is TRBV11-3 and J is TRBJ2-7; 8 positions match TRBD1. Trimming took 1 base from V and 2 from J; bases not matched to a gene: 4. Germline CDR1 is SGHNT and CDR2 is YENEEA. CDR3 size: 15 residues. This CDR3 reads CASSLGLGQAYEQYF. In nucleotides, the CDR3 is TGTGCCAGCAGCTTAGGATTGGGACAGGCCTACGAGCAGTACTTC.

V and J are TRBV6-5 and TRBJ2-6; maybe TRBD1 (6 bases). V lost 6 bases and J lost 3, with 9 bases in between. CDR1 MNHEY and CDR2 SVGAGI come from the germline V gene. The length of the CDR3 is 14 residues. CDR3 loop: CASSRGGGANVLTF. CDR3 coding DNA: TGTGCCAGCAGCAGAGGGGGTGGGGCCAACGTCCTGACTTTC.

CDR3 sequence (DNA): TGCGCCAGCAGCCCCAGGAATGATTCACCCCTCCACTTT. Protein: CASSPRNDSPLHF. This chain links TRBV4-1 with TRBJ1-6, with D uncertain. CDR3 size: 13 residues. Germline V CDR1 and CDR2: MGHRA, YSYEKL. With 4 bases removed from V and 8 bases from J, the gap between germline ends came to 9 bases.